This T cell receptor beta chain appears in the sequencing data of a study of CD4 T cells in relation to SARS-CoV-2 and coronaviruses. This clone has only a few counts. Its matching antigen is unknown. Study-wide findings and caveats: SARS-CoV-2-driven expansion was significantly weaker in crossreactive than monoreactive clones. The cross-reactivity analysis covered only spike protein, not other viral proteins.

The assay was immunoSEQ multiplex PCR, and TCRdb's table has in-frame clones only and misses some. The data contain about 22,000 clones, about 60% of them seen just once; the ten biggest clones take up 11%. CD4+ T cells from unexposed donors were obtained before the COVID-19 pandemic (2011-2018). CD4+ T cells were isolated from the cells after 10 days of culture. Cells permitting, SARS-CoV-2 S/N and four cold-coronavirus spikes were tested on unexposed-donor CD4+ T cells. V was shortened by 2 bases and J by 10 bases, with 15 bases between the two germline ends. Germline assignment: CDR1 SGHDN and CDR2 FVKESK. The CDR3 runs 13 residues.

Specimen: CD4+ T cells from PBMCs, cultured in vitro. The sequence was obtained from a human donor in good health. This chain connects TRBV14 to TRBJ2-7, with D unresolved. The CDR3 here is CASSQISLGNQYF. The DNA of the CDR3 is TGTGCCAGCAGCCAAATCTCCCTGGGGAACCAGTACTTC.